A selection of T cell receptor beta chains follows, all from one sample in a study of cytomegalovirus exposure and HLA in healthy donors. TCRdb's copy holds only in-frame clones and misses some; the assay was immunoSEQ multiplex PCR. The data contain some 180,000 clones, 84% of them seen just once; the ten biggest clones take up more than 0.95%. Material for sequencing was PBMCs. The receptors come from a girl aged 2 to 9 in good health and CMV-seropositive. CDR3s include the opening cysteine and the closing phenylalanine or tryptophan. The D gene is left open where the match is weak. Part of the rows lack a size; the others show once, few, many or a class for expanded clones.

v_call	clone_size	d_call	j_call	cdr3_nt	cdr3_aa
TRBV4-1	.	TRBD2	TRBJ2-2	TGCGCCAGCAGCCTCTGGGGGAGGGTTGGGGCGGGAGGGCCAGGTTTCGGGGAGCTGTTTTTT	CASSLWGRVGAGGPGFGELFF
TRBV20-1	once	.	TRBJ2-7	TGCAGTGCTAGTTTCCCGCGGGAGCAGTACTTC	CSASFPREQYF
TRBV28	.	TRBD1	TRBJ1-2	TGTGCCAGCAGTCCATACAGGGGGCCTCCGAACTATGGCTACACCTTC	CASSPYRGPPNYGYTF
TRBV30	.	.	TRBJ1-2	TGTGCCTGGAGTAAACCCCCTCGCCCTCACTGGGGCTACACCTTC	CAWSKPPRPHWGYTF
TRBV11-2	.	.	TRBJ1-1	TGTGCCAGCAGCTTAGTGAAGTTGGTAGGACAGCGACGAACGGCTGAAGCTTTCTTT	CASSLVKLVGQRRTAEAFF
TRBV19	.	.	TRBJ1-5	TGTGCCAGTAGTATTCCAGGGTGGGCACAGCCCCAGCATTTT	CASSIPGWAQPQHF
TRBV9	once	.	TRBJ1-5	TGTGCCAGCAGCGCCGGACAGAACAATCAGCCCCAGCATTTT	CASSAGQNNQPQHF
TRBV2	.	.	TRBJ1-5	TGTGCCAGCAGTGAAGGGGCGCCCGGAGGACCCCAGCATTTT	CASSEGAPGGPQHF
TRBV28	.	TRBD2	TRBJ2-5	TGTGCCAGCAGCGAAAAAGCGGGAGGCATACAAGAGACCCAGTACTTC	CASSEKAGGIQETQYF
TRBV27	.	.	TRBJ2-2	TGTGCCAGCGCCCCACTAGGACGTTGGGGGGAGCTGTTTTTT	CASAPLGRWGELFF
TRBV29-1	.	TRBD1	TRBJ2-2	TGCAGCGTGACGGGGACAGGGGGGGAAATCGGGGAGCTGTTTTTT	CSVTGTGGEIGELFF
TRBV25-1	.	TRBD1	TRBJ2-3	TGTGCCAGCAGTGTAAGGGGGCAGGGGACAGATACGCAGTATTTT	CASSVRGQGTDTQYF
TRBV13	.	TRBD1	TRBJ2-7	TGTGCCAGCAGCTCCGGACAGGGCCTTCCCGAGCAGTACTTC	CASSSGQGLPEQYF
TRBV15	.	TRBD2	TRBJ2-1	TGTGCCACCAGCAGACAAAAACCGGGACTAGCGGTAGTGACTAGGTACAATGAGCAGTTCTTC	CATSRQKPGLAVVTRYNEQFF
TRBV6-5	few	.	TRBJ1-1	TGTGCCAGCACCCCGGGAGGGAACACTGAAGCTTTCTTT	CASTPGGNTEAFF
TRBV5-4	.	.	TRBJ2-1	TGTGCCAGCAGCTTGGATAGTCTCTACAATGAGCAGTTCTTC	CASSLDSLYNEQFF
TRBV7-9	once	.	TRBJ1-2	TGTGCCAGCAGCTTTAATCCAGGGAATGGCGGCTACACCTTC	CASSFNPGNGGYTF
TRBV18	.	TRBD1	TRBJ1-2	TGTGCCAGCTCACTGCAACAGGGGAACTATGGCTACACCTTC	CASSLQQGNYGYTF
TRBV4-1	few	.	TRBJ1-1	TGCGCCAGCAGCCAAGGTCGCCGCGTCTTACTGAACACTGAAGCTTTCTTT	CASSQGRRVLLNTEAFF
TRBV27	.	.	TRBJ2-7	TGTGCCAGCAGTTTATCCTTACAGACCTCCTACGAGCAGTACTTC	CASSLSLQTSYEQYF
TRBV28	.	TRBD1	TRBJ2-7	TGTGCCAGCAGACCCTCCGGGACAGGGAGGGGCGAGCAGTACTTC	CASRPSGTGRGEQYF
TRBV4-1	.	TRBD1	TRBJ1-2	TGCGCCAGCAGCCAAGATGGGACAGGGAGCTCCAGAAACTATGGCTACACCTTC	CASSQDGTGSSRNYGYTF
TRBV13	.	TRBD2	TRBJ2-7	TGTGCCAGCAGCTTAGGGTCTAGCGGGGGGAAAGGAGACGAGCAGTACTTC	CASSLGSSGGKGDEQYF
TRBV6-5	.	.	TRBJ2-4	TGTGCCAGCAGTTCATTAGCAGGGGCAGTCAAAAACATTCAGTACTTC	CASSSLAGAVKNIQYF
TRBV6-1	.	.	TRBJ1-1	TGTGCCAGCAGCCCCCGGGGTACAGTTGAAGCTTTCTTT	CASSPRGTVEAFF
TRBV7-2	.	TRBD2	TRBJ2-3	TGTGCCAGCAGCTTACTGACTAGCGGGGGGGCTGCGTATTTT	CASSLLTSGGAAYF
TRBV7-3	once	TRBD2	TRBJ2-1	TGTGCCAGCAGCTCAGCTAGCGGACCATACAATGAGCAGTTCTTC	CASSSASGPYNEQFF
TRBV6-5	.	TRBD1	TRBJ2-2	TGTGCCAGCAGGGTTACGACAGGGACCACCGGGGAGCTGTTTTTT	CASRVTTGTTGELFF
TRBV30	.	.	TRBJ1-6	TGTGCCTGGACCCGGGGGAGGGGAATCGGACCCCTCCACTTT	CAWTRGRGIGPLHF
TRBV6-5	.	TRBD1	TRBJ1-2	TGTGCCAGCAGTTACCTTAGGACAGGGGCTGGCTACACCTTC	CASSYLRTGAGYTF
TRBV6-5	few	.	TRBJ1-1	TGTGCCAGCAGTTGGAGAGGAGAGAAAGCTTTCTTT	CASSWRGEKAFF
TRBV5-1	.	TRBD1	TRBJ2-3	TGCGCCAGCAGCATGACAGGGGGCTCGGGCACAGATACGCAGTATTTT	CASSMTGGSGTDTQYF
TRBV5-1	once	TRBD1	TRBJ2-3	TGCGCCAGCAGCCGGACAGGGGCCGGACCAGATACGCAGTATTTT	CASSRTGAGPDTQYF
TRBV9	.	TRBD1	TRBJ1-3	TGTGCCAGCAGCGTCGGACAGGTCGTCGGAGGAAACACCATATATTTT	CASSVGQVVGGNTIYF
TRBV7-2	.	TRBD1	TRBJ2-7	TGTGCCAGCGGGGACAGGGTCTACGAGCAGTACTTC	CASGDRVYEQYF
TRBV5-6	.	.	TRBJ1-2	TGTGCCAGCAGCCCCGGATCCACAGGCCCGTTTGGCTACACCTTC	CASSPGSTGPFGYTF
TRBV30	.	TRBD2	TRBJ2-1	TGTGCCTGGAGTGTTGGCGGGAGTTGGGGAGAGTTCTTC	CAWSVGGSWGEFF
TRBV28	.	TRBD1	TRBJ1-5	TGTGCCAGCAGTTTATATGACAGGGGGCTAAATCAGCCCCAGCATTTT	CASSLYDRGLNQPQHF
TRBV5-1	.	.	TRBJ2-1	TGCGCCAGCAGCTTGGCCGTTCTCAATGAGCAGTTCTTC	CASSLAVLNEQFF
TRBV9	.	.	TRBJ1-2	TGTGCCAGCAGCGTAGGCGGGGGCGCGGACTATGGCTACACCTTC	CASSVGGGADYGYTF
TRBV2	.	TRBD1	TRBJ1-1	TGTGCCGGCAGTAGCGGGACAGGGACTGAAGCTTTCTTT	CAGSSGTGTEAFF
TRBV5-1	.	.	TRBJ1-2	TGCGCCAGCAGCTTGTCTCCCGAGTTCTATGGCTACACCTTC	CASSLSPEFYGYTF
TRBV6-1	few	.	TRBJ2-1	TGTGCCAGCAGTGACTCAGGGCAAAATTACAATGAGCAGTTCTTC	CASSDSGQNYNEQFF
TRBV23-1	.	TRBD1	TRBJ1-5	TGCGCCAGCTCACGCGAACCCCGACAGGGAGCGGATTATAGCAATCAGCCCCAGCATTTT	CASSREPRQGADYSNQPQHF
TRBV5-1	.	.	TRBJ2-7	TGCGCCAGCAGCTTGCTAGAGGACTACGAGCAGTACTTC	CASSLLEDYEQYF
TRBV30	.	.	TRBJ1-4	TGTGCCTGGAGTATCGTCAGGGATGAAAAACTGTTTTTT	CAWSIVRDEKLFF
TRBV10-1	.	TRBD1	TRBJ1-2	TGCGCCAGCAGCATATCCCGGGACAGACCCCGAGTGGGCTACACCTTC	CASSISRDRPRVGYTF
TRBV6-5	few	TRBD1	TRBJ1-5	TGTGCCAGCAGTCCCTCCGGGACAGGCAATCAGCCCCAGCATTTT	CASSPSGTGNQPQHF
TRBV10-2	.	.	TRBJ1-1	TGCGCCAGCCGGAGGGACACTGAAGCTTTCTTT	CASRRDTEAFF
TRBV9	.	.	TRBJ2-1	TGTGCCAGCGCGGGGTACGACAATGAGCAGTTCTTC	CASAGYDNEQFF
TRBV15	.	.	TRBJ1-2	TGTGCCACCAGCGCCATGTTATCCAGGGGTAACTATGGCTACACCTTC	CATSAMLSRGNYGYTF
TRBV4-2	.	.	TRBJ2-7	TGTGCCAGCAGCCAGGACCTCGGAGGGGAGCAGTACTTC	CASSQDLGGEQYF
TRBV19	.	TRBD1	TRBJ2-2	TGTGCCAGTAGTACCCGAGGACAGGTCCAAACCGGGGAGCTGTTTTTT	CASSTRGQVQTGELFF